These 5 T cell receptor beta chains originate from one sample sequenced in a study of CD8+ T cells in alopecia areata. The treatment denotes: oral pan-JAK inhibitor, 5-10 mg twice daily. Sequencing used cDNA as its template, made by extracting RNA and reverse transcribing it. Assay used: immunoSEQ multiplex PCR; TCRdb lists only in-frame clones, some missing. The sample has roughly 200,000 clones, 40% to 65% seen once. The source was CD8+ T cells sorted from blood, collected at week 24, from a patient treated with tofacitinib. These receptor sequences come from a human donor with alopecia areata.

In its sample, this clone was seen a few times. This chain joins TRBV4-3 and TRBJ2-1; D unclear. The CDR3 contains 15 residues. CDR1 and CDR2 (germline): LGHNA, YSLEER. Trimming cost V 0 bases and J 4 bases, with 10 bases left between them. CDR3 DNA: TGCGCCAGCAGCCAAGATCGGCCAGGATACAATGAGCAGTTCTTC. It encodes CASSQDRPGYNEQFF.

The chain carries TRBV12-5 and TRBJ1-5; D is perhaps TRBD1 (5 bases). The V gene lost 4 bases and the J gene lost 2 bases, with 9 bases spanning the gap. The CDR3 spans 14 residues. Germline V gene sequence: CDR1 LGHNT, CDR2 FRNRAP. CDR3 DNA sequence: TGTGCTAGTGGTTGGGGGTCGGGCAATCAGCCCCAGCATTTT. Translating gives CASGWGSGNQPQHF.

The CDR3 region has the DNA TGTGCCAGCAGCCTCACTGGGCGGAGGGCTTCAAACTATGGCTACACCTTC. It codes for CASSLTGRRASNYGYTF. The chain is built from TRBV16 and TRBJ1-2; no clear D. The CDR3 is made up of 17 amino acids. The germline gives CDR1 KGHSY, CDR2 FQNENV. V shed 4 bases and J shed 2 bases, with 20 bases lying between them.

The V and J genes are TRBV29-1 and TRBJ1-3; no reliable D call. In germline, CDR1 is SQVTM, CDR2 ANQGSEA. This CDR3 region has 16 residues. V gave up 7 bases and J gave up 3 bases, with 22 bases separating them. The CDR3 DNA follows: TGCAGCGGTCGGGCCAACACGAGAGCGCTTGGAAACACCATATATTTT. Protein: CSGRANTRALGNTIYF.

This clone was detected a few times. V and J are TRBV10-3 and TRBJ2-7; 10 bases map to TRBD1. The CDR3 is made up of 16 amino acids. Germline V gene sequence: CDR1 ENHRY, CDR2 SYGVKD. Trimming cost V 3 bases and J 2 bases; bases outside gene matches: 7. The CDR3, as DNA: TGTGCCATCAGTGACCACCCGGACAGGGGGACCTACGAGCAGTACTTC. This sequence encodes CAISDHPDRGTYEQYF.